Detailed here is one T cell receptor beta chain. This table comes from immunoSEQ multiplex PCR, and its TCRdb copy is limited to in-frame clones, with some not included. The data show 180,000 or so clones, about nine tenths seen once. V shed 4 bases, J shed 1 base, and the junction held 6 bases outside the gene matches. CDR3 length equals 17 residues. Germline CDR1 is SGDLS and CDR2 is YYNGEE. This entry belongs to a study of blood T cell repertoires in COVID-19. Study background: The United States, Italy and Spain supplied acute and convalescent COVID-19 samples.

The receptor's source is a man between 65 and 85 years old with acute or convalescent COVID-19. Input material: peripheral blood. The V call is TRBV9, the J call TRBJ1-6; 9 bases align to TRBD1. In nucleotides, the CDR3 is TGTGCCAGCAGCATCGGACAGGGGAGGTCCTATAATTCACCCCTCCACTTT. Amino acid sequence: CASSIGQGRSYNSPLHF.